The source of this TCR beta chain is a study of cytomegalovirus exposure and HLA in healthy donors listed by TCRdb under 2017. Regarding the research as a whole: According to a later analysis, the 120 or so validation repertoires were produced on the same platform as the approximately 620 repertoires of the first cohort. The study was designed to test whether signatures of past pathogen exposure could be identified by cataloging public T cell receptors. Besides the first cohort of 666 subjects, a separate validation cohort made up of over 95 different subjects was used. To predict cytomegalovirus infection status, the study brought together high-throughput TCR immunosequencing, statistical association of individual TCRs with disease status, and machine learning.

A note on this clone: What antigen it recognizes has not been identified. The input lacks base qualities; no much larger clone sits a single base away.

Library preparation was by the immunoSEQ multiplex PCR assay. The authors processed their data as follows. To diagnose cytomegalovirus status from the catalog of TCR beta chain sequences, a statistical classification framework was built. Drawn from immuneACCESS, this table holds only the in-frame rearrangements with V and J called that TCRdb kept. Clones are partly lost; checked studies trace under half to an unresolved V gene and leave the rest unexplained. V, J and clone size are those of that table, while D and trimming were read from the DNA. The sample table lists about 360,000 clones, more than 80% of them with a count of one. Of the sample, roughly 0.75% falls within the top ten clones. The donors were included in the validation cohort of approximately 130 subjects, a group kept apart from the roughly 700-subject first cohort. The CDR1 and CDR2 encoded by the germline V gene (reference sequence) are SEHNR and FQNEAQ. Including the terminal cysteine and phenylalanine, the CDR3 comprises 15 residues. Only the CDR3 DNA is retained, 45 bases long and in frame from the first base. Relative to germline, V is missing 4 bases and J is missing 2 bases, with 6 bases of the junction outside any gene match.

General findings and caveats noted by the study authors: In vitro tests confirmed that three of the cytomegalovirus-associated TCR beta chains recognize cytomegalovirus antigens. The classifier was reported to diagnose cytomegalovirus status with high specificity and sensitivity in both the original and validation cohorts. In the study, 150 to 200 TCR beta chains were listed as associated with cytomegalovirus. It was suggested by the authors that the approach could potentially be generalized to other disease states and immunological phenotypes. The validation cohort had no HLA typing available for a later analysis, so co-occurrence within that cohort was assessed over all 120 or so repertoires. Most TCR sequences were observed very rarely across donors, whereas some public TCRs were present in many individuals. A later analysis found that TCRs clustered in the first cohort also tended to co-occur in the roughly 110 validation repertoires, with approximately 95% of cluster scores above 0.

Sequenced input: PBMCs. The chain couples TRBV7-9 to TRBJ1-2, with TRBD1 matching 8 junction bases. This TCR came from a woman under 30 in good health and CMV-seronegative. The CDR3 loop reads CASSYTGGKNYGYTF. The DNA is as follows: TGTGCCAGCAGCTACACAGGGGGAAAAAACTATGGCTACACCTTC.